The rows below give T cell receptor beta chains drawn from one sample of a study of blood T cell repertoires in COVID-19. Profiling relied on immunoSEQ multiplex PCR, and the TCRdb table lists in-frame clones only, not all of them. The repertoire holds about 200,000 clones, about 91% seen once, with under 1.5% in the top ten. Specimen: peripheral blood. These receptors originate from a man aged 25-45 years with acute or convalescent COVID-19. Each CDR3 is given with its conserved first and last residue. The D gene is left open where the match is weak. Clone size is shown for a subset of rows, as once, few, many or a class of expanded clone.

CDR3 DNA: TGTGCCGGCGGACAGGGACGAAACTATGGCTACACCTTC
CDR3 protein: CAGGQGRNYGYTF
D gene: TRBD1
V gene: TRBV6-5
CDR3 length: 13
clone size: NA
J gene: TRBJ1-2

CDR3 DNA: TGTGCCAGCAGTCCAGGGGACTATGGCTACACCTTC
CDR3 protein: CASSPGDYGYTF
D gene: NA
V gene: TRBV12-3/TRBV12-4
CDR3 length: 12
clone size: once
J gene: TRBJ1-2

CDR3 DNA: TGTGCCAGTCAGGGGAACGGGGAAAAACTGTTTTTT
CDR3 protein: CASQGNGEKLFF
D gene: NA
V gene: TRBV6-5
CDR3 length: 12
clone size: NA
J gene: TRBJ1-4

CDR3 DNA: TGCGCCAGCAGTCCCCCCTCGGGGGGGCGTTTGACTGAAGCTTTCTTT
CDR3 protein: CASSPPSGGRLTEAFF
D gene: NA
V gene: TRBV5-1
CDR3 length: 16
clone size: NA
J gene: TRBJ1-1

CDR3 DNA: TGTGCCAGCAGCGGCACTGGGCAGGGTATCGGCTACACCTTC
CDR3 protein: CASSGTGQGIGYTF
D gene: NA
V gene: TRBV7-9
CDR3 length: 14
clone size: NA
J gene: TRBJ1-2

CDR3 DNA: TGTGCCAGCAGTCCACCGACAGGCGCATACAATGAGCAGTTCTTC
CDR3 protein: CASSPPTGAYNEQFF
D gene: NA
V gene: TRBV6-5
CDR3 length: 15
clone size: NA
J gene: TRBJ2-1

CDR3 DNA: TGTGCCAGCAGTTTAGGCAGGCCCAACTATGGCTACACCTTC
CDR3 protein: CASSLGRPNYGYTF
D gene: NA
V gene: TRBV27
CDR3 length: 14
clone size: NA
J gene: TRBJ1-2

CDR3 DNA: TGCAGCGTTGAGGACACAGGGCTCTTGGGGAACACCATATATTTT
CDR3 protein: CSVEDTGLLGNTIYF
D gene: NA
V gene: TRBV29-1
CDR3 length: 15
clone size: few
J gene: TRBJ1-3

CDR3 DNA: TGTGCCACCAGTGATAGGAGTGGGACTAGCAACACCGGGGAGCTGTTTTTT
CDR3 protein: CATSDRSGTSNTGELFF
D gene: TRBD2
V gene: TRBV24-1
CDR3 length: 17
clone size: once
J gene: TRBJ2-2

CDR3 DNA: TGTGCCAGCAGTCCCCGTAGCGGGAGAAGGTATGAGCAGTTCTTC
CDR3 protein: CASSPRSGRRYEQFF
D gene: TRBD2
V gene: TRBV28
CDR3 length: 15
clone size: NA
J gene: TRBJ2-1

CDR3 DNA: TGTGCCTGGAGTGTACAGGGACACTATGGCTACACCTTC
CDR3 protein: CAWSVQGHYGYTF
D gene: NA
V gene: TRBV30
CDR3 length: 13
clone size: NA
J gene: TRBJ1-2

CDR3 DNA: TGTGCCAGCAGCCCCTACAGAGGACTCGATAACGCGAACACCGGGGAGCTGTTTTTT
CDR3 protein: CASSPYRGLDNANTGELFF
D gene: NA
V gene: TRBV4-2
CDR3 length: 19
clone size: few
J gene: TRBJ2-2

CDR3 DNA: TGCGCCAGCAGCTCTCAGGGACAGATTAACACTGAAGCTTTCTTT
CDR3 protein: CASSSQGQINTEAFF
D gene: TRBD1
V gene: TRBV5-1
CDR3 length: 15
clone size: once
J gene: TRBJ1-1

CDR3 DNA: TGTGCCAGCAGGACAGGGGGGTCGGAGACCCAGTACTTC
CDR3 protein: CASRTGGSETQYF
D gene: TRBD1
V gene: TRBV27
CDR3 length: 13
clone size: once
J gene: TRBJ2-5

CDR3 DNA: TGTGCCAGCAGCTCCCCGGGACAGCACTACTACGAGCAGTACTTC
CDR3 protein: CASSSPGQHYYEQYF
D gene: TRBD1
V gene: TRBV5-6
CDR3 length: 15
clone size: NA
J gene: TRBJ2-7

CDR3 DNA: TGTGCCAGCTCACCAAGGACAGGGGGCGATGAAGCTTTCTTT
CDR3 protein: CASSPRTGGDEAFF
D gene: TRBD1
V gene: TRBV18
CDR3 length: 14
clone size: NA
J gene: TRBJ1-1

CDR3 DNA: TGTGCCAGTAGTATAGGATCGGGGGGACCCTACGAGCAGTACTTC
CDR3 protein: CASSIGSGGPYEQYF
D gene: TRBD2
V gene: TRBV19
CDR3 length: 15
clone size: once
J gene: TRBJ2-7

CDR3 DNA: TGTGCCAGCAGTTACCGAAACAGGGGGGACACTGAAGCTTTCTTT
CDR3 protein: CASSYRNRGDTEAFF
D gene: TRBD1
V gene: TRBV6-5
CDR3 length: 15
clone size: once
J gene: TRBJ1-1

CDR3 DNA: TGTGCAAGTCGCTTAGTATTCGTCTGTCAGGATCAGCCCCAGCATTTT
CDR3 protein: CASRLVFVCQDQPQHF
D gene: NA
V gene: TRBV12-2
CDR3 length: 16
clone size: NA
J gene: TRBJ1-5

CDR3 DNA: TGTGCCAGCAGCTTGGGACAGGGAAGGGTGTATGGCTACACCTTC
CDR3 protein: CASSLGQGRVYGYTF
D gene: TRBD1
V gene: TRBV7-9
CDR3 length: 15
clone size: NA
J gene: TRBJ1-2

CDR3 DNA: TGTGCCAGCAGTCAACTAGCCCCGGAACTCCCGTTCGGCCCCTACAATGAGCAGTTCTTC
CDR3 protein: CASSQLAPELPFGPYNEQFF
D gene: NA
V gene: TRBV6-6
CDR3 length: 20
clone size: NA
J gene: TRBJ2-1

CDR3 DNA: TGTGCCAGCAGTTCCGGACAGGCCGTGGGCACAGATACGCAGTATTTT
CDR3 protein: CASSSGQAVGTDTQYF
D gene: TRBD1
V gene: TRBV6-5
CDR3 length: 16
clone size: NA
J gene: TRBJ2-3

CDR3 DNA: TGTGCCAGCAGTGACAGAGGAAACCCCACAGATACGCAGTATTTT
CDR3 protein: CASSDRGNPTDTQYF
D gene: NA
V gene: TRBV6-1
CDR3 length: 15
clone size: NA
J gene: TRBJ2-3

CDR3 DNA: TGTGCCAGCAGGAAAACAGGGGGCGCTCGCAATGAGCAGTTCTTC
CDR3 protein: CASRKTGGARNEQFF
D gene: TRBD1
V gene: TRBV28
CDR3 length: 15
clone size: NA
J gene: TRBJ2-1

CDR3 DNA: TGCGCCAGCAGCCTCCGAACTGAACCTTATGGAGATGGCTACACCTTC
CDR3 protein: CASSLRTEPYGDGYTF
D gene: NA
V gene: TRBV4-1
CDR3 length: 16
clone size: NA
J gene: TRBJ1-2

CDR3 DNA: TGTGCCAGCAGCTTAGCGCGGCACTCCTATGGCTACACCTTC
CDR3 protein: CASSLARHSYGYTF
D gene: NA
V gene: TRBV7-8
CDR3 length: 14
clone size: NA
J gene: TRBJ1-2

CDR3 DNA: TGTGCCAGCTCACCAAATCCAGGGGGCTACGAGCAGTACTTC
CDR3 protein: CASSPNPGGYEQYF
D gene: TRBD1
V gene: TRBV18
CDR3 length: 14
clone size: few
J gene: TRBJ2-7

CDR3 DNA: TGTGCCAGCAGCCAACTAGGACAGAGGGGACGTGGGGGGCAGTTCTTC
CDR3 protein: CASSQLGQRGRGGQFF
D gene: NA
V gene: TRBV14
CDR3 length: 16
clone size: NA
J gene: TRBJ2-1

CDR3 DNA: TGTGCCAGCAGACCCGGACTAGCGGGGGAGCAGTACTTC
CDR3 protein: CASRPGLAGEQYF
D gene: TRBD2
V gene: TRBV28
CDR3 length: 13
clone size: NA
J gene: TRBJ2-7

CDR3 DNA: TGTGCCAGCACCCCCAGGGGGACAGGGCTAAATGAAAAACTGTTTTTT
CDR3 protein: CASTPRGTGLNEKLFF
D gene: TRBD1
V gene: TRBV5-5
CDR3 length: 16
clone size: NA
J gene: TRBJ1-4

CDR3 DNA: TGTGCCAGCAGCCCTCTTGGACAAGACAGGGTCCACTATGGCTACACCTTC
CDR3 protein: CASSPLGQDRVHYGYTF
D gene: TRBD1
V gene: TRBV27
CDR3 length: 17
clone size: NA
J gene: TRBJ1-2

CDR3 DNA: TGTGCCGCCAAGACAGGGATCTCTGAAGCTTTCTTT
CDR3 protein: CAAKTGISEAFF
D gene: TRBD1
V gene: TRBV19
CDR3 length: 12
clone size: few
J gene: TRBJ1-1

CDR3 DNA: TGTGCCAGCAGCAACGGGGGGCTCGGCACCGGGGAGCTGTTTTTT
CDR3 protein: CASSNGGLGTGELFF
D gene: NA
V gene: TRBV3-1/TRBV3-2
CDR3 length: 15
clone size: once
J gene: TRBJ2-2

CDR3 DNA: TGTGCCAGCGAGGGACTAGCGGGAATCACAGATACGCAGTATTTT
CDR3 protein: CASEGLAGITDTQYF
D gene: TRBD2
V gene: TRBV2
CDR3 length: 15
clone size: NA
J gene: TRBJ2-3

CDR3 DNA: TGTGCCAGCAGTGATGGTAGGCGGAGTGAGCAGTACTTC
CDR3 protein: CASSDGRRSEQYF
D gene: NA
V gene: TRBV2
CDR3 length: 13
clone size: NA
J gene: TRBJ2-7

CDR3 DNA: TGTGCCAGCAGCTTAAAGGGACAGGGGACTAGCTTAGAAGCTTTCTTT
CDR3 protein: CASSLKGQGTSLEAFF
D gene: TRBD1
V gene: TRBV7-9
CDR3 length: 16
clone size: once
J gene: TRBJ1-1

CDR3 DNA: TGTGCCAGCAGCTTAGGATTCCGGGGGGCGGAATACAATGAGCAGTTCTTC
CDR3 protein: CASSLGFRGAEYNEQFF
D gene: NA
V gene: TRBV7-8
CDR3 length: 17
clone size: once
J gene: TRBJ2-1

CDR3 DNA: TGTGCCAGCAGCTTACCAACAGGGTGGGGCTCTGGGGCCAACGTCCTGACTTTC
CDR3 protein: CASSLPTGWGSGANVLTF
D gene: NA
V gene: TRBV5-6
CDR3 length: 18
clone size: NA
J gene: TRBJ2-6

CDR3 DNA: TGTGCCACCAGCAGGAGGCAGCAGCCCCAGCATTTT
CDR3 protein: CATSRRQQPQHF
D gene: NA
V gene: TRBV15
CDR3 length: 12
clone size: NA
J gene: TRBJ1-5

CDR3 DNA: TGTGCCAGCAGTCCTTTGGGGACAGAGAGAAGCGGGGAGCTGTTTTTT
CDR3 protein: CASSPLGTERSGELFF
D gene: TRBD1
V gene: TRBV28
CDR3 length: 16
clone size: NA
J gene: TRBJ2-2

CDR3 DNA: TGCGCCAGCAGCCGAGACAGGGATTCACCCCTCCACTTT
CDR3 protein: CASSRDRDSPLHF
D gene: TRBD1
V gene: TRBV5-1
CDR3 length: 13
clone size: NA
J gene: TRBJ1-6

CDR3 DNA: TGTGCCAGCAGTTTACAGAGGTTGAAAGATCAGCCCCAGCATTTT
CDR3 protein: CASSLQRLKDQPQHF
D gene: NA
V gene: TRBV28
CDR3 length: 15
clone size: NA
J gene: TRBJ1-5

CDR3 DNA: TGTGCCAGTAGTTTCGGACAGAGCAATCAGCCCCAGCATTTT
CDR3 protein: CASSFGQSNQPQHF
D gene: NA
V gene: TRBV19
CDR3 length: 14
clone size: NA
J gene: TRBJ1-5

CDR3 DNA: TGTGCCAGCTCACCACGAGGGAGGGACTACAATGAGCAGTTCTTC
CDR3 protein: CASSPRGRDYNEQFF
D gene: TRBD2
V gene: TRBV18
CDR3 length: 15
clone size: few
J gene: TRBJ2-1

CDR3 DNA: TGTGCCAGCAGTTTGGCAGGGAGGTTGGACACTGAAGCTTTCTTT
CDR3 protein: CASSLAGRLDTEAFF
D gene: NA
V gene: TRBV28
CDR3 length: 15
clone size: NA
J gene: TRBJ1-1

CDR3 DNA: TGCGCCAGCAGCCCGACAGGGATCACTGAAGCTTTCTTT
CDR3 protein: CASSPTGITEAFF
D gene: TRBD1
V gene: TRBV5-1
CDR3 length: 13
clone size: NA
J gene: TRBJ1-1

CDR3 DNA: TGCAGCGTTACAGGCAGTAGCTCCTACGAGCAGTACTTC
CDR3 protein: CSVTGSSSYEQYF
D gene: NA
V gene: TRBV29-1
CDR3 length: 13
clone size: NA
J gene: TRBJ2-7

CDR3 DNA: TGTGCCAGCAGTAGGACCGGGACAGGCTACACCTTC
CDR3 protein: CASSRTGTGYTF
D gene: NA
V gene: TRBV27
CDR3 length: 12
clone size: NA
J gene: TRBJ1-2

CDR3 DNA: TGCGCCAGCAGCTTGGCCTCAACTGAGGCAGATACGCAGTATTTT
CDR3 protein: CASSLASTEADTQYF
D gene: NA
V gene: TRBV5-1
CDR3 length: 15
clone size: NA
J gene: TRBJ2-3

CDR3 DNA: TGTGCCAGCAGTTGGGGACTAGCGGTGAACACCGGGGAGCTGTTTTTT
CDR3 protein: CASSWGLAVNTGELFF
D gene: TRBD2
V gene: TRBV28
CDR3 length: 16
clone size: few
J gene: TRBJ2-2

CDR3 DNA: TGTGCCAGCAGCTTTCCTTCAGGCGAGGGAGGTGAGCAGTTCTTC
CDR3 protein: CASSFPSGEGGEQFF
D gene: NA
V gene: TRBV7-9
CDR3 length: 15
clone size: NA
J gene: TRBJ2-1

CDR3 DNA: TGTGCCAGCAGACTTGGACAATACTACGAGCAGTACTTC
CDR3 protein: CASRLGQYYEQYF
D gene: NA
V gene: TRBV27
CDR3 length: 13
clone size: NA
J gene: TRBJ2-7

CDR3 DNA: TGTGCCTGGAGTCTCCCGATCGGGCTGGTAGCGCTCTCCTACGAGCAGTACTTC
CDR3 protein: CAWSLPIGLVALSYEQYF
D gene: NA
V gene: TRBV30
CDR3 length: 18
clone size: NA
J gene: TRBJ2-7

CDR3 DNA: TGTGCCAGCAGCTCCGGCGGGAGTGGGACAGATACGCAGTATTTT
CDR3 protein: CASSSGGSGTDTQYF
D gene: TRBD2
V gene: TRBV11-3
CDR3 length: 15
clone size: once
J gene: TRBJ2-3

CDR3 DNA: TGTGCCACCAGCAGACCGGGACTAGCGGGAGAGAAGCAGTTCTTC
CDR3 protein: CATSRPGLAGEKQFF
D gene: TRBD2
V gene: TRBV15
CDR3 length: 15
clone size: NA
J gene: TRBJ2-1

CDR3 DNA: TGTGCCAGCAGCTTAGAGGCGGCAAACACAGATACGCAGTATTTT
CDR3 protein: CASSLEAANTDTQYF
D gene: NA
V gene: TRBV7-3
CDR3 length: 15
clone size: NA
J gene: TRBJ2-3

CDR3 DNA: TGTGCCAGCAGCTGGAACCGGGACACCTACGAGCAGTACTTC
CDR3 protein: CASSWNRDTYEQYF
D gene: NA
V gene: TRBV11-2
CDR3 length: 14
clone size: NA
J gene: TRBJ2-7